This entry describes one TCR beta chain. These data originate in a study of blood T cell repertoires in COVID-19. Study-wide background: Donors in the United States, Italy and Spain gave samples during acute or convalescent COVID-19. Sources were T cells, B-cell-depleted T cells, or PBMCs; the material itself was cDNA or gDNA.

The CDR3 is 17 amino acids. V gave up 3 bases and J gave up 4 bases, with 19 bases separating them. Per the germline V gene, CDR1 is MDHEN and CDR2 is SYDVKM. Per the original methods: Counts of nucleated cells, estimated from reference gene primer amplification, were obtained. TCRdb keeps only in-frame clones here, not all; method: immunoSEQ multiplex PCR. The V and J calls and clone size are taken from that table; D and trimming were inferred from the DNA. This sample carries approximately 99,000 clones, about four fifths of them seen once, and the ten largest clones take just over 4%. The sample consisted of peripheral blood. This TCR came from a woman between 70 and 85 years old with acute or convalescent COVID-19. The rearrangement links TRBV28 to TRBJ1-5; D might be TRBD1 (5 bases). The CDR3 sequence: CASSLWAAEGLNQPQHF. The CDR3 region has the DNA TGTGCCAGCAGTTTGTGGGCCGCCGAGGGACTTAATCAGCCCCAGCATTTT. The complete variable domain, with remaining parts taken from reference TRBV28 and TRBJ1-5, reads DVKVTQSSRYLVKRTGEKVFLECVQDMDHENMFWYRQDPGLGLRLIYFSYDVKMKEKGDIPEGYSVSREKKERFSLILESASTNQTSMYLCASSLWAAEGLNQPQHFGDGTRLSIL.